These 15 T cell receptor beta chains originate from one sample sequenced in a study of blood T cells in healthy people across ages. For the second PCR, which ran for about 7 to 11 cycles, a sample-barcoded 5' primer and a J-beta primer mix were used. TCRdb analysed the 5' RACE reads with MiXCR anew, one entry per CDR3 protein. The data hold about 1 million distinct CDR3 sequences, with 35% to 50% observed a single time. Sequencing was performed on blood. All receptors come from a woman aged 60-75 years in good health.

The sample holds a few counts of this clonotype. V is TRBV7-9 and J is TRBJ1-6, with 7 bases matching TRBD1. This CDR3 spans 14 amino acids. Germline V gene data show CDR1 as SEHNR and CDR2 as FQNEAQ (reference sequence). J gave up 13 bases and V 1 base, and 7 bases lay outside the gene matches. The CDR3 DNA is TGTGCCAGCAGCTTAGATGGAGGACAGGCGCCCCTCCACTTT. This codes for CASSLDGGQAPLHF.

The chain combines TRBV5-4 with TRBJ2-1, with D tentatively TRBD2 (6 bases). The CDR3 contains 15 residues. Looked up from germline, CDR1 is SGHNT and CDR2 is YYREEE (reference sequence). Deletions cut 6 bases from V and 1 base from J, with 14 bases between. In DNA, the CDR3 is TGTGCCAGCATGGAGGGAGGCGTATCCTACAATGAGCAGTTCTTC. Its protein is CASMEGGVSYNEQFF.

The rearrangement uses TRBV7-2 and TRBJ2-5; D is perhaps TRBD1 or TRBD2 (5 bases each). The end of the DNA aligns better with TRBJ2-7, so the J call may be wrong. The CDR3 loop spans 16 amino acids. Germline-derived CDR1 and CDR2 are SGHTA and FQGNSA. The CDR3 DNA is TGTGCCAGCAGCTTAGCGCTAACAGTCTGGGGGTACGAGCAGTACTTC. This gives the protein CASSLALTVWGYEQYF.

The V and J genes are TRBV28 and TRBJ2-7, with D tentatively TRBD1 (5 bases). CDR3 size: 16 residues. V shed 3 bases and J shed 3 bases, with 18 bases lying between them. Germline V gene sequence: CDR1 MDHEN, CDR2 SYDVKM. CDR3 sequence: CASSFPLDNRNYEQYF. The CDR3 DNA follows: TGTGCCAGCAGTTTCCCGTTGGACAATCGAAACTACGAGCAGTACTTC.

The chain has TRBV5-6 and TRBJ2-4; D gene uncertain. Germline V gene data show CDR1 as SGHDT and CDR2 as YYEEEE. CDR3 length equals 14 residues. Trimming cost V 4 bases and J 6 bases, with 14 bases left between them. CDR3 DNA sequence: TGTGCCAGCAGCCCCGGTTCGGAGCCAAACATTCAGTACTTC. It translates to CASSPGSEPNIQYF.

This clonotype showed up just a few times. The chain recombines TRBV29-1 with TRBJ2-2; D is possibly TRBD1 (5 bases). The CDR3 totals 16 residues. Looked up from germline, CDR1 is SQVTM and CDR2 is ANQGSEA. Trimming pared 6 bases from V and 0 bases from J, leaving 17 bases between. The DNA for the CDR3 is TGCAGCGTGGACGGAATTGGGGCAGCGAACACCGGGGAGCTGTTTTTT. Translated: CSVDGIGAANTGELFF.

The chain is built from TRBV15 and TRBJ2-1, with D perhaps matching TRBD2 (6 bases). The J call is doubtful: the DNA matches TRBJ2-7 better. The CDR3 length is 14 residues. Germline V CDR1 and CDR2: LNHNV, YYDKDF (reference sequence). The CDR3: CATEGLPSYNEQYF. The DNA for the CDR3 is TGTGCCACTGAGGGACTCCCCTCCTACAATGAGCAGTACTTC.

The chain combines TRBV15 with TRBJ2-3; the D gene is possibly TRBD1 (7 bases). Germline V gives CDR1 LNHNV, CDR2 YYDKDF (reference sequence). V was pared by 0 bases and J by 1 base, with 17 bases between. This CDR3 comprises 18 residues. DNA of the CDR3: TGTGCCACCAGCAGAGAGGCAGGGGGGTTGATCGGCACAGATACGCAGTATTTT. It yields the protein CATSREAGGLIGTDTQYF. The full variable domain, its missing parts supplied by reference TRBV15 and TRBJ2-3, is DAMVIQNPRYQVTQFGKPVTLSCSQTLNHNVMYWYQQKSSQAPKLLFHYYDKDFNNEADTPDNFQSRRPNTSFCFLDIRSPGLGDTAMYLCATSREAGGLIGTDTQYFGPGTRLTVL.

Comment on this clonotype: At one boundary the junction diverges from the germline segment, which might be a read error. The rearrangement joins TRBV18 to TRBJ2-1; D gene uncertain. Germline V gives CDR1 KGHSH, CDR2 LQKENI. CDR3 length: 13 amino acids. The CDR3 region has the DNA TGTGCCAGCTCACCCGAGGAAAGCCGAGAGCGGTTCTTC. The encoded protein is CASSPEESRERFF.

This clonotype was counted many times. The chain's CDR3 is CASSYEGQGASHEQYF. In nucleotides, the CDR3 is TGTGCCAGCAGCTACGAAGGACAGGGGGCATCGCACGAGCAGTACTTC. V and J are TRBV5-4 and TRBJ2-7, with TRBD1 matching 11 bases. The junction had 10 bases not matched to a gene; V was cut back by 3 bases and J by 5 bases. CDR3 length: 16 amino acids. The germline V gene encodes CDR1 SGHNT and CDR2 YYREEE (reference sequence).

This clonotype was observed a handful of times. The CDR3 DNA follows: TGTGCCACCAGTGAGGGGGGGGCCCGCACAGATACGCAGTATTTT. It codes for CATSEGGARTDTQYF. The chain combines TRBV24-1 with TRBJ2-3; perhaps TRBD2 as D (7 bases). V was pared by 4 bases and J by 1 base, with 11 bases between. CDR1 and CDR2 from the germline V gene are KGHDR and SFDVKD. The CDR3 totals 15 residues.

This clonotype was detected a few times. This rearrangement joins TRBV6-1 to TRBJ2-4; possibly TRBD2 for D (6 bases). The DNA end is a closer match to TRBJ2-7, so the J assignment may be wrong. CDR3 length equals 12 residues. The V gene's germline CDR1 is MNHNS and CDR2 SASEGT. The CDR3 sequence: CASSEDYPEQYF. For the CDR3, the DNA is TGTGCCAGCAGTGAGGACTACCCCGAGCAGTACTTC.

The chain is built from TRBV24-1 and TRBJ2-5; D might be TRBD1 or TRBD2, each matching 6 bases. Germline V gives CDR1 KGHDR, CDR2 SFDVKD. Trimming shortened V by 3 bases and J by 7 bases, and 14 bases separated the two germline ends. The CDR3 has 14 residues. Here the CDR3 DNA reads TGTGCCACCAGTGATCCCGGGGGCCACGGGACCCAGTACTTC. It is translated as CATSDPGGHGTQYF.

This clonotype was counted only a few times. V gene TRBV11-2 combines with J gene TRBJ2-7; a possible D gene is TRBD1 (5 bases). Germline assignment: CDR1 SGHAT and CDR2 FQNNGV. V lost 2 bases, J lost 2 bases, and 13 bases lay in between. This CDR3 region has 15 residues. The CDR3 DNA sequence: TGTGCCAGCAGCTTATTCCAGGGAACCCCCTACGAGCAGTACTTC. Protein product: CASSLFQGTPYEQYF.

The chain links TRBV27 to TRBJ1-4, with 9 nucleotides matching TRBD1. V was pared by 8 bases and J by 6 bases, with 10 bases of the junction left unmatched. The CDR3 contains 15 residues. Germline V CDR1 and CDR2: MNHEY, SMNVEV (reference sequence). CDR3 sequence: CASGRQGGFYEKLFF. The CDR3 nucleotides are TGTGCCAGCGGCCGACAGGGGGGGTTTTATGAAAAACTGTTTTTT.